Listed below are T cell receptor beta chains from one sample, sequenced in a study of T cell changes during pregnancy in multiple sclerosis. TCRdb keeps only in-frame clones here, not all; method: immunoSEQ multiplex PCR. Here the sample spans about 54,000 clones, 85% to 90% being singletons. This specimen was CD4+ T cells from peripheral blood mononuclear cells, taken in the first trimester of pregnancy. Every receptor here comes from a female donor with multiple sclerosis, enrolled in a pregnancy study. The CDR3 runs from the conserved cysteine through the conserved F or W. Each record gives: V gene, D gene, J gene, clone size, CDR3 protein, CDR3 DNA. A D gene is named only where the DNA matches it firmly. The size field is filled for only some rows; it gives once, few, many or a size class.

v_call: TRBV27
d_call: -
j_call: TRBJ2-1
clone_size: -
cdr3_aa: CASSRIRDTSVNEQFF
cdr3_nt: TGTGCCAGCAGCCGAATCCGGGACACCTCGGTCAATGAGCAGTTCTTC

v_call: TRBV5-1
d_call: -
j_call: TRBJ1-2
clone_size: -
cdr3_aa: CASSTPGLNYGYTF
cdr3_nt: TGCGCCAGCAGTACACCGGGTCTGAACTATGGCTACACCTTC

v_call: TRBV6-1
d_call: -
j_call: TRBJ2-7
clone_size: -
cdr3_aa: CASRRDYEQYF
cdr3_nt: TGTGCCAGCAGGAGAGACTACGAGCAGTACTTC

v_call: TRBV7-2
d_call: TRBD1
j_call: TRBJ1-2
clone_size: -
cdr3_aa: CASSHGTGGYGYTF
cdr3_nt: TGTGCCAGCAGTCACGGGACAGGCGGCTATGGCTACACCTTC

v_call: TRBV7-2
d_call: -
j_call: TRBJ2-3
clone_size: -
cdr3_aa: CASSVIGGGTDTQYF
cdr3_nt: TGTGCCAGCAGCGTGATCGGGGGTGGCACAGATACGCAGTATTTT

v_call: TRBV18
d_call: -
j_call: TRBJ1-5
clone_size: -
cdr3_aa: CASSPSLNSNQPQHF
cdr3_nt: TGTGCCAGCTCACCTTCCCTAAATAGCAATCAGCCCCAGCATTTT

v_call: TRBV5-1
d_call: TRBD2
j_call: TRBJ2-7
clone_size: -
cdr3_aa: CASSGPGTSFYEQYF
cdr3_nt: TGCGCCAGCAGCGGGCCCGGGACTAGCTTCTACGAGCAGTACTTC

v_call: TRBV6-5
d_call: TRBD1
j_call: TRBJ2-7
clone_size: -
cdr3_aa: CASKGQGALYEQYF
cdr3_nt: TGTGCCAGCAAAGGACAGGGGGCTCTCTACGAGCAGTACTTC

v_call: TRBV11-3
d_call: -
j_call: TRBJ1-2
clone_size: -
cdr3_aa: CASSPGRNYGYTF
cdr3_nt: TGTGCCAGCAGCCCGGGGAGGAACTATGGCTACACCTTC

v_call: TRBV11-2
d_call: -
j_call: TRBJ2-4
clone_size: -
cdr3_aa: CASSFSAGSIQYF
cdr3_nt: TGTGCCAGCAGCTTCAGCGCGGGGTCCATTCAGTACTTC

v_call: TRBV19
d_call: -
j_call: TRBJ1-3
clone_size: -
cdr3_aa: CASSSAGSTGNTIYF
cdr3_nt: TGTGCCAGTAGTAGCGCAGGGTCCACTGGAAACACCATATATTTT

v_call: TRBV7-2
d_call: TRBD2
j_call: TRBJ2-7
clone_size: -
cdr3_aa: CASSLQPGTSNEQYF
cdr3_nt: TGTGCCAGCAGCTTACAGCCTGGGACTAGCAACGAGCAGTACTTC

v_call: TRBV7-2
d_call: -
j_call: TRBJ1-1
clone_size: -
cdr3_aa: CASRLTTGLNTEAFF
cdr3_nt: TGTGCCAGCAGGCTGACGACTGGATTGAACACTGAAGCTTTCTTT

v_call: TRBV13
d_call: TRBD1
j_call: TRBJ1-1
clone_size: -
cdr3_aa: CASSRTGNTEAFF
cdr3_nt: TGTGCCAGCAGCAGGACAGGGAACACTGAAGCTTTCTTT

v_call: TRBV5-6
d_call: TRBD2
j_call: TRBJ2-2
clone_size: -
cdr3_aa: CASSLVFTSGGNTGELFF
cdr3_nt: TGTGCCAGCAGCTTGGTCTTTACGAGCGGGGGGAACACCGGGGAGCTGTTTTTT

v_call: TRBV7-2
d_call: -
j_call: TRBJ1-2
clone_size: -
cdr3_aa: CASSLGSSYYGYTF
cdr3_nt: TGTGCCAGCAGCCTAGGGAGTAGCTACTATGGCTACACCTTC

v_call: TRBV6-5
d_call: -
j_call: TRBJ1-6
clone_size: once
cdr3_aa: CASTSESYNSPLHF
cdr3_nt: TGTGCCAGCACATCGGAGTCCTATAATTCACCCCTCCACTTT

v_call: TRBV5-1
d_call: TRBD1
j_call: TRBJ1-1
clone_size: -
cdr3_aa: CASSRAGTGGTEAFF
cdr3_nt: TGCGCCAGCAGCCGCGCTGGGACAGGGGGCACTGAAGCTTTCTTT